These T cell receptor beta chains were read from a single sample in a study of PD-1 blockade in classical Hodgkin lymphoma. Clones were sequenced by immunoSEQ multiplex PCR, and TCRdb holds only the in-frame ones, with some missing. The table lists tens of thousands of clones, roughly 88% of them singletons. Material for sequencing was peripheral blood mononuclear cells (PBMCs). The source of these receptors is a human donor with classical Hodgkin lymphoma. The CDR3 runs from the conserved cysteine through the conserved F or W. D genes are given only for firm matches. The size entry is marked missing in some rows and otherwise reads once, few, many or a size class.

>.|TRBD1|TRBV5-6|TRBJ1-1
CASSFDRVNTEAFF
TGTGCCAGCAGCTTCGACAGGGTGAACACTGAAGCTTTCTTT
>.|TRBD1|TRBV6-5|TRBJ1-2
CASSYVGQGARGYTF
TGTGCCAGCAGTTACGTTGGGCAGGGGGCGCGGGGCTACACCTTC
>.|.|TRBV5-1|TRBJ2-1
CASSLVRGSGEQFF
TGCGCCAGCAGCTTGGTTCGGGGGTCGGGTGAGCAGTTCTTC
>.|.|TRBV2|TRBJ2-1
CASSASSVYNEQFF
TGTGCCAGCAGTGCGTCGAGCGTTTACAATGAGCAGTTCTTC
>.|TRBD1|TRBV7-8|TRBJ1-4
CASSLTGTTNEKLFF
TGTGCCAGCAGCTTGACAGGGACAACTAATGAAAAACTGTTTTTT
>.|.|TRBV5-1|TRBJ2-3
CASSLDGLSSTDTQYF
TGCGCCAGCAGCTTGGACGGGCTTTCTAGCACAGATACGCAGTATTTT
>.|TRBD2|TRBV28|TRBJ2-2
CASFSSGANTGELFF
TGTGCCAGCTTTTCTAGCGGCGCGAACACCGGGGAGCTGTTTTTT
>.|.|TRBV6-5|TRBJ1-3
CASRPGSSGNTIYF
TGTGCCAGCAGACCCGGGAGCTCTGGAAACACCATATATTTT
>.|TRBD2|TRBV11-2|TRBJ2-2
CASSSSGSRGGELFF
TGTGCCAGCAGCTCCAGCGGGAGTAGGGGCGGGGAGCTGTTTTTT
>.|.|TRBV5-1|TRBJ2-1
CASTSVVELDEQFF
TGCGCCAGCACGTCCGTAGTCGAGCTGGATGAGCAGTTCTTC
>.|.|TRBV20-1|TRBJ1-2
CSLRQAARYTF
TGCAGTCTTAGACAGGCGGCCCGCTACACCTTC
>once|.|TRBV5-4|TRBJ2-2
CASSPGGISGGELFF
TGTGCCAGCAGCCCCGGAGGGATTTCTGGGGGGGAGCTGTTTTTT
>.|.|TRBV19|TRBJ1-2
CASSIATSYGYTF
TGTGCCAGTAGTATCGCTACCTCCTATGGCTACACCTTC
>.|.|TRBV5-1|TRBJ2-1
CASSSPGALTSSAPYGEQFF
TGCGCCAGCAGCTCCCCTGGGGCCTTGACTAGTTCGGCCCCCTACGGTGAGCAGTTCTTC
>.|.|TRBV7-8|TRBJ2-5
CASSPLGPQETQYF
TGTGCCAGCAGCCCCCTGGGGCCCCAAGAGACCCAGTACTTC
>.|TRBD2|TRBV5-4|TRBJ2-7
CASRASGGAGDSYEQYF
TGTGCCAGCAGAGCTTCGGGGGGAGCGGGAGACTCCTACGAGCAGTACTTC
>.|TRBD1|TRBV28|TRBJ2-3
CASNKRTGGTDTQYF
TGTGCCAGCAATAAACGAACAGGGGGCACAGATACGCAGTATTTT
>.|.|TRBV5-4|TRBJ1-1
CASSPMENTEAFF
TGTGCCAGCAGCCCTATGGAAAACACTGAAGCTTTCTTT
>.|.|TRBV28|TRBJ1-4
CASKTWLGNEKLFF
TGTGCCAGCAAAACCTGGCTGGGGAACGAAAAACTGTTTTTT
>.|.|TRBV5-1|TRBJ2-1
CATKTGTANNEQFF
TGCGCCACCAAGACTGGGACTGCTAACAATGAGCAGTTCTTC
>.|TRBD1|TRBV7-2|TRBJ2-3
CASSFRGQYDTQYF
TGTGCCAGCAGTTTCAGGGGGCAATACGATACGCAGTATTTT
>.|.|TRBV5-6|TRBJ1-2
CASSQPGRGVYGYTF
TGTGCCAGCAGCCAGCCAGGCCGGGGAGTCTATGGCTACACCTTC
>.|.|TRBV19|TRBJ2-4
CASSTQGLAKNIQYF
TGTGCCAGTAGTACCCAGGGGCTAGCCAAAAACATTCAGTACTTC
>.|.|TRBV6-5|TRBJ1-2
CASSYSGGGRGYGYTF
TGTGCCAGCAGTTACTCCGGAGGGGGGCGCGGCTATGGCTACACCTTC
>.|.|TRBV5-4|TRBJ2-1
CASSLRGVNEQFF
TGTGCCAGCAGTCTTAGGGGGGTCAATGAGCAGTTCTTC
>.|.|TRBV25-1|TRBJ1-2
CASSEYRFNYGYTF
TGTGCCAGCAGTGAATACAGGTTTAACTATGGCTACACCTTC
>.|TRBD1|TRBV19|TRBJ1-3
CASQQGGSSGNTIYF
TGTGCCAGTCAACAGGGGGGTAGCTCTGGAAACACCATATATTTT
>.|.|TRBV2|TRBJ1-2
CASTFTRDGGGYTF
TGTGCCAGCACCTTCACGCGGGACGGGGGCGGCTACACCTTC
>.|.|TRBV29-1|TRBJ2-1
CSVEDGGVGGEQFF
TGCAGCGTTGAAGATGGAGGGGTAGGCGGCGAGCAGTTCTTC
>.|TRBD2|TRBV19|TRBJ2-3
CASSISGRAPDTQYF
TGTGCCAGTAGTATAAGCGGGAGGGCCCCAGATACGCAGTATTTT
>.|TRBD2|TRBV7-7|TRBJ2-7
CASSTGTSGSEQYF
TGTGCTAGCAGCACCGGGACTAGCGGGAGCGAGCAGTACTTC
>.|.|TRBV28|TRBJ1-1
CASLGVMNTEAFF
TGTGCCAGCCTGGGAGTAATGAACACTGAAGCTTTCTTT
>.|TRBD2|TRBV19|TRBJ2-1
CASSIDGPGAGGRGEQFF
TGTGCCAGTAGTATAGACGGGCCTGGGGCGGGAGGCCGCGGTGAGCAGTTCTTC
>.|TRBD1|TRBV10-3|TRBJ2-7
CAISAAGTETYEQYF
TGTGCCATCAGCGCAGCCGGGACAGAGACGTACGAGCAGTACTTC
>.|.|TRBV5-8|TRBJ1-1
CASSSRGYEGTEAFF
TGTGCCAGCAGCTCCCGGGGGTATGAGGGCACTGAAGCTTTCTTT
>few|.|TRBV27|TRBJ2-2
CASSLWAGTGELFF
TGTGCCAGCAGTTTATGGGCGGGTACCGGGGAGCTGTTTTTT
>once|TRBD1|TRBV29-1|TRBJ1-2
CSVGGEGDRGGYGYTF
TGCAGCGTTGGAGGAGAGGGGGACAGGGGAGGCTATGGCTACACCTTC
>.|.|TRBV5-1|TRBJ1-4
CASSLGTGATNEKLFF
TGCGCCAGCAGCTTGGGTACCGGGGCAACTAATGAAAAACTGTTTTTT
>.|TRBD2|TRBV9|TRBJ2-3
CASSVATTSGLGTDTQYF
TGTGCCAGCAGCGTAGCTACCACTAGCGGGCTAGGCACAGATACGCAGTATTTT
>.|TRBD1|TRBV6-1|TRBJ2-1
CASSEGPGQGYYNEQFF
TGTGCCAGCAGTGAAGGCCCGGGACAGGGATACTACAATGAGCAGTTCTTC
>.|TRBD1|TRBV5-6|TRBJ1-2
CASSRQGVTYDGGYTF
TGTGCCAGCAGCCGACAGGGCGTTACCTACGATGGAGGCTACACCTTC
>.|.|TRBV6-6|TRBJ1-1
CASSVQGINTEAFF
TGTGCCAGCAGTGTTCAGGGGATTAACACTGAAGCTTTCTTT
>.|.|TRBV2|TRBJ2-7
CASSPDHYGQYF
TGTGCCAGCAGTCCCGACCACTACGGGCAGTACTTC
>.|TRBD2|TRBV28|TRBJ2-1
CASSLGTSGRRGEQFF
TGTGCCAGCAGCCTCGGGACTAGCGGGAGGAGGGGTGAGCAGTTCTTC
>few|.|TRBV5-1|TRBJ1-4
CASSSGSLVDEKLFF
TGCGCCAGCAGCTCGGGATCTTTGGTTGATGAAAAACTGTTTTTT
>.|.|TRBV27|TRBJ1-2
CASSFTGTYGYTF
TGTGCCAGCAGTTTCACCGGGACCTATGGCTACACCTTC
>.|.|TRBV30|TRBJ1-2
CGCPEGGGTF
TGTGGCTGTCCTGAGGGGGGTGGCACCTTC
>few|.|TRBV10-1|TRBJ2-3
CASSESAESHDTQYF
TGCGCCAGCAGTGAGTCGGCGGAGTCCCATGATACGCAGTATTTT
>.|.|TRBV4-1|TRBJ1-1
CASSQELGPRGDTEAFF
TGCGCCAGCAGCCAAGAACTCGGCCCGCGGGGCGACACTGAAGCTTTCTTT
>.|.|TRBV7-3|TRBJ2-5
CASSLSGLGETQYF
TGTGCCAGCAGCCTTAGCGGCCTCGGGGAGACCCAGTACTTC
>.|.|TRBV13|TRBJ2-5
CASSIQETQYF
TGTGCCAGCAGTATTCAGGAGACCCAGTACTTC
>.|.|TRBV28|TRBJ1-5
CASSLGGDYQPQHF
TGTGCCAGCAGTTTAGGAGGGGACTATCAGCCCCAGCATTTT
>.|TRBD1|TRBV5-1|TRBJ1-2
CASSLDGTGTYGYTF
TGCGCCAGCAGCTTGGACGGGACAGGGACTTATGGCTACACCTTC
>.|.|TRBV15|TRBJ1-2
CATSRVKESRGYTF
TGTGCCACCAGCAGAGTTAAGGAGTCGAGAGGCTACACCTTC